This TCR beta chain originates from a study of T cells in Graves' hyperthyroidism and ophthalmopathy. This CDR3 is 14 amino acids long. Germline V gives CDR1 WNHNN, CDR2 SYGVQD (reference sequence). V dropped 4 bases and J dropped 1 base, with 10 bases sitting between them. This clonotype has at least ten counts. Authors of the study amplified TCR beta CDR3 regions from RNA transcripts. An initial round of RT-PCR targeting the TCR CDR3 relied on the HTBI primer set. TCRdb itself ran the multiplex PCR reads through MiXCR, one entry per CDR3 protein. The table lists about 700,000 distinct CDR3 sequences, about 45% of them singletons, with more than 7% in the top ten.

This chain connects TRBV10-1 to TRBJ2-5, with a tentative D call TRBD2 (5 bases). The sequencing input was peripheral blood or thyroid tissue (not recorded which). The sequence derives from an adult man with Graves' disease, either hyperthyroidism or ophthalmopathy (not recorded which). CDR3 sequence reads: CASSASRGQETQYF. The CDR3 nucleotides are TGCGCCAGCAGTGCCTCACGGGGCCAAGAGACCCAGTACTTC.